The rows below give T cell receptor beta chains drawn from one sample of a study of PD-1 blockade in classical Hodgkin lymphoma. Generated by immunoSEQ multiplex PCR, the TCRdb table keeps only in-frame clones and is missing some. The sample has a few thousand clones; 70% to 75% are singletons. What was sequenced was CD8+ T cells from blood. The receptors were sampled from a human donor with classical Hodgkin lymphoma. The CDR3 runs from the conserved cysteine through the conserved F or W. Each record gives: D gene, clone size, V gene, J gene, CDR3 DNA, CDR3 protein. D genes are given only for firm matches. The size entry is marked missing in some rows and otherwise reads once, few, many or a size class.

>TRBD2|few|TRBV4-1|TRBJ2-1
TGCGCCAGCAGCCAGCTAGCGGCCCCAGGCAATGAGCAGTTCTTC
CASSQLAAPGNEQFF
>-|few|TRBV19|TRBJ1-4
TGTGCCAGTAGTATAGATCAGAGGGGTGAAAAACTGTTTTTT
CASSIDQRGEKLFF
>TRBD1|-|TRBV2|TRBJ1-1
TGTGCCAGCAGGGGACAGGGGGCTGAAGCTTTCTTT
CASRGQGAEAFF
>TRBD1|once|TRBV11-2|TRBJ2-1
TGTGCCAGCAGCGATACGCGGGACAGGGGCTTGTGGAATGAGCAGTTCTTC
CASSDTRDRGLWNEQFF
>TRBD2|-|TRBV9|TRBJ2-7
TGTGCCAGCAGCGTAGGGGGTGGGAGGGGTGGCGAGCAGTACTTC
CASSVGGGRGGEQYF
>-|-|TRBV6-6|TRBJ1-5
TGTGCCAGCAGTTACGGTAGCAATCAGCCCCAGCATTTT
CASSYGSNQPQHF
>-|-|TRBV13|TRBJ1-1
TGTGCCAGCAGCCCTGGAGGGGGTAACACTGAAGCTTTCTTT
CASSPGGGNTEAFF
>-|-|TRBV6-1|TRBJ1-2
TGTGCCAGCAGTGCCGGGACACAAAGCCTCTATGGCTACACCTTC
CASSAGTQSLYGYTF
>TRBD1|-|TRBV28|TRBJ1-3
TGTGCCAGCAGTCGGGACAGCTCTGGAAACACCATATATTTT
CASSRDSSGNTIYF
>-|-|TRBV18|TRBJ2-5
TGTGCCAGCTCACCAGTCCGATCCCAAGAGACCCAGTACTTC
CASSPVRSQETQYF
>-|-|TRBV6-1|TRBJ1-6
TGTGCCAGCAGTGGGTATAGCTCCTATAATTCACCCCTCCACTTT
CASSGYSSYNSPLHF
>TRBD1|few|TRBV7-8|TRBJ2-1
TGTGCCAGCAGCTCTCCTCGGGACAGGGTCACCTACAATGAGCAGTTCTTC
CASSSPRDRVTYNEQFF
>-|once|TRBV5-6|TRBJ2-5
TGTGCCAGCAGCTTGGACGGGGTAGGAGAGACCCAGTACTTC
CASSLDGVGETQYF
>-|-|TRBV20-1|TRBJ2-5
TGCAGTGCTCAGGACCGGGAGACCCAGTACTTC
CSAQDRETQYF
>-|-|TRBV29-1|TRBJ2-5
TGCAGCGTTGTCGACCCTGGGCAGGGAGTGGGGAACCAAGAGACCCAGTACTTC
CSVVDPGQGVGNQETQYF
>-|-|TRBV5-1|TRBJ2-7
TGCGCCAGCAGCTCCCGAGGTAACTCCTACGAGCAGTACTTC
CASSSRGNSYEQYF
>-|-|TRBV6-1|TRBJ1-2
TGTGCCAGCAGTGAAGCGGGAAGTTATGACTATGGCTACACCTTC
CASSEAGSYDYGYTF
>-|-|TRBV6-5|TRBJ2-7
TGTGCCAGCAGAGCTGGGGGCATAGACGAGCAGTACTTC
CASRAGGIDEQYF
>-|once|TRBV9|TRBJ2-7
TGTGCCAGCAGCCCAGGACTGGGCTACGAGCAGTACTTC
CASSPGLGYEQYF
>-|-|TRBV5-6|TRBJ2-7
TGTGCCAGCAGTCGAGGTAGCTCCTACGAGCAGTACTTC
CASSRGSSYEQYF
>-|-|TRBV2|TRBJ1-2
TGTGCCAGCAGTACCACCCAAGGGGTTAACTATGGCTACACCTTC
CASSTTQGVNYGYTF
>-|-|TRBV28|TRBJ1-1
TGTGCCAGCAGTCTTCATCCCCCTAACACTGAAGCTTTCTTT
CASSLHPPNTEAFF
>-|-|TRBV4-2|TRBJ2-7
TGTGCCAGCAGTCAGGACAAGGGAGTCTACGAGCAGTACTTC
CASSQDKGVYEQYF
>-|-|TRBV6-1|TRBJ1-6
TGTGCCAGCAGTGAAGAAGAGGGACCACCCCTCCACTTT
CASSEEEGPPLHF
>-|few|TRBV6-6|TRBJ2-7
TGTGCCAGCAGTATTATGTCCTCCTACGAGCAGTACTTC
CASSIMSSYEQYF
>-|-|TRBV7-9|TRBJ2-7
TGTGCCAGCAGCTTCGGAGCCTCCTACGAGCAGTACTTC
CASSFGASYEQYF
>-|few|TRBV29-1|TRBJ1-2
TGCAGCGTTGAAGATTTGGGCTACACCTTC
CSVEDLGYTF
>-|few|TRBV30|TRBJ2-1
TGTGCCTGGAGTGAAGGACTATCCTACAATGAGCAGTTCTTC
CAWSEGLSYNEQFF
>-|-|TRBV7-7|TRBJ2-1
TGTGCTAGCAGCGAGGGGGGGGCAGATTACAATGAGCAGTTCTTC
CASSEGGADYNEQFF
>TRBD2|few|TRBV29-1|TRBJ2-2
TGCAGCGGACTAGCCGAGAACACCGGGGAGCTGTTTTTT
CSGLAENTGELFF
>TRBD1|-|TRBV2|TRBJ1-2
TGTGCCAGCAGTGAAGCAGGGACAGGGGGCAACTATGGCTACACCTTC
CASSEAGTGGNYGYTF
>-|once|TRBV25-1|TRBJ1-6
TGTGCCAGCAGCGCCGGGACATCTAATTCACCCCTCCACTTT
CASSAGTSNSPLHF
>-|-|TRBV7-4|TRBJ1-2
TGTGCCAGCAGCCTAACCCGGACGGCTAACTATGGCTACACCTTC
CASSLTRTANYGYTF
>-|-|TRBV7-6|TRBJ2-5
TGTGCCAGCAGCCCAAATTTGGGGGGGCCCAAGGAGACCCAGTACTTC
CASSPNLGGPKETQYF
>-|few|TRBV7-9|TRBJ2-6
TGTGCCAGCAGCTTACTGGCTGGGGCCAACGTCCTGACTTTC
CASSLLAGANVLTF
>-|-|TRBV5-5|TRBJ1-4
TGTGCCAGCAGCACCAAACAGGGTAATGAAAAACTGTTTTTT
CASSTKQGNEKLFF
>TRBD2|-|TRBV6-6|TRBJ2-7
TGTGCCAGCAGTTACTCGTTATCTAGCGGGAACGAGCAGTACTTC
CASSYSLSSGNEQYF